Listed here are 21 T cell receptor beta chains from one sample, sequenced in a study of T cell repertoires in cytomegalovirus infection. Via MiXCR, TCRdb re-called the reads, giving one row per CDR3 protein. This sample has hundreds of thousands of distinct CDR3 sequences, with approximately 32% found just once. No antigen has been assigned to these receptors. This material consisted of cultured CD8+ T cells from PBMCs, taken from culture after CMV antigen stimulation. The receptors were sampled from a human donor in good health (CMV status not recorded). Some clones in this sample may be carry-over from other donors' samples.

The rearrangement links TRBV12-5 to TRBJ2-6; 8 positions match TRBD1. Trimming took 3 bases from V and 2 from J; bases not matched to a gene: 6. CDR1 and CDR2 (germline): LGHNT, FRNRAP. The length of the CDR3 is 17 residues. The CDR3 DNA follows: TGTGCTAGTGGTTTCGTCCTACAGGGGGCTGGGGCCAACGTCCTGACTTTC. Encoded protein: CASGFVLQGAGANVLTF.

This clonotype was recorded at least ten times. J is TRBJ1-1 and V is TRBV7-8; D gene unclear. The CDR3 runs 14 residues. The V gene's germline CDR1 is SGHVS and CDR2 FQNEAQ. V was clipped by 1 base and J by 6 bases, with 12 bases between them. The CDR3 region is CASSLVIGPAEAFF. CDR3 DNA: TGTGCCAGCAGCTTAGTAATCGGGCCGGCTGAAGCTTTCTTT.

The chain couples TRBV27 to TRBJ1-5; D is uncertain. Germline CDR1 and CDR2: MNHEY and SMNVEV (reference sequence). V was clipped by 6 bases and J by 7 bases, with 13 bases between them. The CDR3 has 13 residues. The CDR3 DNA reads TGTGCCAGCAGCGACAATTGGTACCAGCCCCAGCATTTT. This encodes CASSDNWYQPQHF.

In the case of this clonotype: This may be a read error, as it is one base from a much larger clone. V usage is TRBV4-1 and J usage is TRBJ2-1; 9 bases line up with TRBD1. The CDR3 loop spans 18 amino acids. The germline CDR1 and CDR2 sequences are MGHRA and YSYEKL. The CDR3 DNA is TGCGCCAGCAGCCAGGGTCACCACCGGGACAGGGTATACAATGAGCGGTTCTTC. It yields the protein CASSQGHHRDRVYNERFF.

This clonotype was seen ten or more times. The J gene is TRBJ2-7, the V gene TRBV7-9; 12 bases are shared with TRBD1. The CDR3 totals 17 residues. J was trimmed by 5 bases and V by 0 bases; bases with no gene match: 8. CDR1 is SEHNR, CDR2 FQNEAQ, per germline (reference sequence). This CDR3 is CASSLAGQGADRDEQYF. CDR3 nucleotide sequence: TGTGCCAGCAGCTTAGCGGGACAGGGGGCTGATAGGGACGAGCAGTACTTC.

The chain links TRBV12-3 or TRBV12-4 to TRBJ1-2; D gene unclear. This CDR3 spans 11 amino acids. Trimming took off 6 bases at V and 8 bases at J, with 10 bases between the two ends. CDR3 amino acids: CASRWTRGYTF. The DNA for the CDR3 is TGTGCCAGCAGATGGACTCGGGGCTACACCTTC.

The CDR3 is CASSLGPHQPQHF. The CDR3 nucleotides read TGTGCCAGCAGTTTAGGACCGCATCAGCCCCAGCATTTT. This chain links TRBV12-3 or TRBV12-4 with TRBJ1-5, with D uncertain. The V end lost 1 base, the J end lost 5 bases, and 6 bases lay between the germline ends. CDR3 size: 13 residues.

The rearrangement uses TRBV7-8 and TRBJ1-5, with TRBD1 matching over 9 bases. This CDR3 spans 15 amino acids. V was clipped by 5 bases and J by 3 bases; unmatched bases: 5. Germline V gene lookup returns CDR1 SGHVS and CDR2 FQNEAQ. The CDR3 sequence is CASSSRDRVNQPQHF. DNA of the CDR3: TGTGCCAGCAGCAGCCGGGACAGGGTCAATCAGCCCCAGCATTTT.

The CDR3 is CASSVVPQETQYF. As DNA, the CDR3 is TGTGCCAGCAGCGTAGTGCCGCAAGAGACCCAGTACTTC. The chain carries TRBV9 and TRBJ2-5, with D unclear. The germline CDR1 and CDR2 sequences are SGDLS and YYNGEE. CDR3 length: 13 residues. V was pared by 0 bases and J by 2 bases, with 5 bases between.

Regarding this clonotype: Possible read error: a much larger clone is one base away. This chain uses TRBV12-5 with TRBJ2-5, with a tentative D call TRBD1 (6 bases). The V gene's germline CDR1 is LGHNT and CDR2 FRNRAP. V lost 3 bases and J 0 bases, leaving 11 bases between the germline ends. CDR3 length: 15 amino acids. The DNA for the CDR3 is TGTGCTAGTGGTTTATGGACAGAGAACCAAGAGACCCAGTACTTC. Protein: CASGLWTENQETQYF.

There are a few counts of this clonotype. This chain links TRBV4-3 with TRBJ2-3, with 11 positions matching TRBD2. V lost 2 bases to trimming and J lost 5 bases; unmatched junction nucleotides: 3. CDR1 is LGHNA, CDR2 YSLEER, per germline. The CDR3 extends over 15 amino acids. The DNA of the CDR3 is TGCGCCAGCAGCCAACTAGCGGGGGGTATAGATACGCAGTATTTT. Translation gives CASSQLAGGIDTQYF.

CDR3 nucleotides: TGTGCCACCTCTGTTATGACGGGCACCGGGGAGCTGTTTTTT. This encodes CATSVMTGTGELFF. This sequence joins TRBV27 and TRBJ2-2; D remains ambiguous. The CDR3 runs 14 residues. Deletions cut 10 bases from V and 4 bases from J, with 16 bases between. Germline V gene sequence: CDR1 MNHEY, CDR2 SMNVEV (reference sequence).

The chain has TRBV12-3 or TRBV12-4 and TRBJ2-7; 7 positions agree with TRBD2. V shed 3 bases, J shed 1 base, and the junction held 9 bases outside the gene matches. The CDR3 sequence is 16 residues long. CDR3: CASSFSVHGRSYEQYF. The CDR3 nucleotides are TGTGCCAGCAGTTTTTCTGTGCACGGGAGGTCCTACGAGCAGTACTTC.

The count of this clonotype is one. V usage is TRBV4-1 and J usage is TRBJ1-1; D gene ambiguous. The CDR3 is 13 amino acids. The germline V gene encodes CDR1 MGHRA and CDR2 YSYEKL. Trimming shortened V by 1 base and J by 7 bases, and 10 bases separated the two germline ends. The CDR3 is CASSQAPFFEAFF. DNA for the CDR3: TGCGCCAGCAGCCAAGCACCCTTTTTTGAAGCTTTCTTT.

To note about this clonotype: One base away lies a much larger clone, so this may be a sequencing read error. The genes are TRBV7-6 and TRBJ1-1; D not certain. The ends were cut back, 5 bases at V and 0 bases at J, with 10 bases in the middle. The CDR3 covers 14 residues. Germline CDR1 is SGHVS and CDR2 is FNYEAQ. In DNA, the CDR3 is TGTGCCAGCAGCCCCACATGGGTGAACACTGAAGCTTTCTTT. It translates to CASSPTWVNTEAFF.

This clonotype was counted only a few times. V is TRBV2 and J is TRBJ2-7; TRBD1 is a possible D gene (6 bases). From germline, CDR1 is SNHLY and CDR2 FYNNEI. V lost 7 bases and J 0 bases, leaving 10 bases between the germline ends. CDR3 size: 13 residues. The CDR3 reads CASIRDTSYEQYF. The CDR3 nucleotides read TGTGCCAGCATAAGGGACACCTCCTACGAGCAGTACTTC.

This sequence joins TRBV2 and TRBJ2-7, with TRBD1 as a possible D gene (7 bases). The germline V gene has CDR1 SNHLY and CDR2 FYNNEI. V shed 10 bases and J shed 2 bases, with 12 bases lying between them. The CDR3 contains 12 residues. The CDR3 loop is CAIRGTAYEQYF. CDR3 nucleotide sequence: TGTGCCATCCGGGGGACAGCCTACGAGCAGTACTTC.

This clonotype has a handful of counts. V and J are TRBV27 and TRBJ1-2; TRBD1 is a possible D gene (5 bases). Trimming pared 5 bases from V and 4 bases from J, leaving 20 bases between. Germline values: CDR1 MNHEY, CDR2 SMNVEV (reference sequence). The CDR3 consists of 16 residues. The CDR3 bases are TGTGCCAGCAGTCCCGGGACTCCCGGCCGCCTCTATGGCTACACCTTC. It encodes CASSPGTPGRLYGYTF.

J is TRBJ1-2 and V is TRBV20-1; 8 bases line up with TRBD1. The V and J ends lost 5 bases and 8 bases, in that order; junction bases with no gene match: 7. Germline V gene data show CDR1 as DFQATT and CDR2 as SNEGSKA (reference sequence). This CDR3 has 12 residues. The CDR3 nucleotides are TGCAGTGCTCCACAGGGGGACCGAGGCTACACCTTC. This codes for CSAPQGDRGYTF.

The genes are TRBV12-5 and TRBJ1-1; tentative D call: TRBD1 (6 bases). This CDR3 has 13 residues. Trimming removed 7 bases at V and 11 bases at J, with 20 bases between. CDR1 and CDR2 (germline): LGHNT, FRNRAP. CDR3 residues: CASALEGGGFAFF. DNA for the CDR3: TGTGCTAGTGCCCTGGAGGGGGGAGGGTTCGCTTTCTTT.

In this sample, this clonotype turned up a few times. The chain's CDR3 is CSARMQWLAGVADTQYF. CDR3 nucleotides: TGCAGTGCTAGAATGCAGTGGTTAGCGGGGGTCGCAGATACGCAGTATTTT. V usage is TRBV20-1 and J usage is TRBJ2-3; TRBD2 aligns across 9 bases. The CDR3 is 17 amino acids. Germline CDR1 is DFQATT and CDR2 is SNEGSKA (reference sequence). The V segment lost 2 bases and the J segment 4 bases; nucleotides outside the gene matches: 13.